Presented here are 3 T cell receptor beta chains from one specimen sequenced in a study of blood T cell repertoires in COVID-19. Repertoires were generated with immunoSEQ multiplex PCR, while TCRdb's copy carries only in-frame clones and drops some. The data show roughly 72,000 clones, 80% to 90% seen once. Material for sequencing was peripheral blood. These TCRs come from a human donor in a cohort sampled during active COVID-19.

This chain uses TRBV5-1 with TRBJ2-1; 9 bases match TRBD2. Germline-derived CDR1 and CDR2 are SGHRS and YFSETQ. The CDR3 spans 14 residues. V trimming: 2 bases; J trimming: 5 bases; junction bases outside the gene matches: 2. CDR3 sequence (DNA): TGCGCCAGCAGCTTAGGCGGGAGGGACAATGAGCAGTTCTTC. Protein sequence: CASSLGGRDNEQFF.

By share, this clone ranks as medium-sized (0.01 to 0.1%). The V call is TRBV4-1, the J call TRBJ2-3, with D tentatively TRBD2 (6 bases). This CDR3 has 13 residues. V was trimmed by 0 bases and J by 5 bases, leaving 6 bases between them. Germline lookup yields CDR1 MGHRA and CDR2 YSYEKL. CDR3 protein: CASSQEGGDTQYF. CDR3 coding DNA: TGCGCCAGCAGCCAAGAGGGGGGAGATACGCAGTATTTT.

This clone was recorded many times. The genes are TRBV12-3 or TRBV12-4 and TRBJ2-1; possible D gene TRBD2, 5 bases. Trimming removed 7 bases at V and 8 bases at J, with 12 bases between. This CDR3 has 12 residues. CDR3 nucleotide sequence: TGTGCCAGCACCGGGGTAACGGATGAGCAGTTCTTC. Its protein product is CASTGVTDEQFF.